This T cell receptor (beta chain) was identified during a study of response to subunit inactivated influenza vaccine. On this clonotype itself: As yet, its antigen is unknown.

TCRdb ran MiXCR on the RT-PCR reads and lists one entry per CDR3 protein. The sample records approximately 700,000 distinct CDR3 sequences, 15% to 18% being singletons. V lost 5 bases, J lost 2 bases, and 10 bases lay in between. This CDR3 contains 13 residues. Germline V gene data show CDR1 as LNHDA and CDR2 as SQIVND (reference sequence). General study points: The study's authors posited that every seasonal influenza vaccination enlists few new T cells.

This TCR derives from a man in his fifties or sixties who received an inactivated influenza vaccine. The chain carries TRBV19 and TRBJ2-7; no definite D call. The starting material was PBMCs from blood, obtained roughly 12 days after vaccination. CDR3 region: CASSVGRTYEQYF. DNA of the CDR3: TGTGCCAGTAGTGTCGGACGGACCTACGAGCAGTACTTC.